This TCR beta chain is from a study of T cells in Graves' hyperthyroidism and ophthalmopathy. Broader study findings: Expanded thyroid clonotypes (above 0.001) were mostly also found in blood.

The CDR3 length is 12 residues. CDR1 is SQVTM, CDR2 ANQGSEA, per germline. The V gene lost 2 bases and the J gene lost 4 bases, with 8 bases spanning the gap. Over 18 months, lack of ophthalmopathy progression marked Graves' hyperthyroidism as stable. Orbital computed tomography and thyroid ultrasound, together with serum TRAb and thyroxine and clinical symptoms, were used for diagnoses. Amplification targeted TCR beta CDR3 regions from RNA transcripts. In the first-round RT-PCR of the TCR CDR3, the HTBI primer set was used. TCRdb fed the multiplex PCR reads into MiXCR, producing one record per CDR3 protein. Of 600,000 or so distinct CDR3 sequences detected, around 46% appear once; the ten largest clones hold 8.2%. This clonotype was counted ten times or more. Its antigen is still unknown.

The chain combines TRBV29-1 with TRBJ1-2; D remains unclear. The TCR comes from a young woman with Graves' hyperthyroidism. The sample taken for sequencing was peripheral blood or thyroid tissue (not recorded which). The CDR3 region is CSVESGIYGYTF. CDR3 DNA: TGCAGCGTTGAATCGGGAATCTATGGCTACACCTTC.